Each of the 10 T cell receptor beta chains below was sequenced from the same sample in a study of blood T cell repertoires in COVID-19. Method: immunoSEQ multiplex PCR; TCRdb's copy keeps in-frame clones and lacks some. The data show over 200,000 clones, roughly nine tenths seen once. The sample consisted of peripheral blood. The receptors were gathered from a man in his sixties who had recovered from COVID-19.

V and J are TRBV5-5 and TRBJ1-5; 9 bases fit TRBD1. The germline gives CDR1 SGHKS, CDR2 YYEKEE (reference sequence). This CDR3 has 15 amino acids. The ends lost 4 bases at V and 6 bases at J; junction bases unmatched: 8. The CDR3 sequence is CASSVLQGAGQPQHF. The CDR3 region has the DNA TGTGCCAGCAGCGTTCTACAGGGGGCGGGTCAGCCCCAGCATTTT.

The genes are TRBV9 and TRBJ2-2; 7 bases are a match to TRBD2. V dropped 6 bases and J dropped 8; count of bases not matched to a gene: 13. The CDR3 has 15 amino acids. Germline CDR1 and CDR2: SGDLS and YYNGEE. In DNA form, the CDR3 reads TGTGCCAGCACCAGTGGGACTACCAGTCAGGGGGAGCTGTTTTTT. Translating it yields CASTSGTTSQGELFF.

The rearrangement links TRBV10-3 to TRBJ2-4, with 10 bases lining up with TRBD1. V lost 4 bases and J lost 5; bases outside the gene matches: 2. This CDR3 has 14 amino acids. Germline V gene lookup returns CDR1 ENHRY and CDR2 SYGVKD. The CDR3 is CAISGDRGQNIQYF. The CDR3 nucleotides read TGTGCCATCAGTGGGGACAGGGGTCAAAACATTCAGTACTTC.

V and J are TRBV3-1 (or the pseudogene TRBV3-2) and TRBJ2-7; 7 positions match TRBD1. Germline loops: CDR1 LGHDT, CDR2 YNNKEL (reference sequence). This CDR3 is 14 amino acids long. With V trimmed by 4 bases and J by 2 bases, 5 bases remained unmatched. The CDR3 sequence: CASSRRGTAYEQYF. The CDR3 DNA reads TGTGCCAGCAGCCGCCGAGGGACAGCCTACGAGCAGTACTTC.

This clone has a single count. Different DNA sequences within this sample yield the same CDR3. This chain connects TRBV11-3 to TRBJ1-3, with a weak D call TRBD1 (5 bases). Germline CDR1 is SGHNT and CDR2 is YENEEA. The germline V and J ends were trimmed by 3 bases and 4 bases, with 10 bases remaining between them. The CDR3 length is 14 residues. This chain's CDR3 is CASSFGGSGNTIYF. DNA of the CDR3: TGTGCCAGCAGCTTCGGGGGATCCGGAAACACCATATATTTT. Together with reference TRBV11-3 and TRBJ1-3, the CDR3 gives the full variable domain: EAGVVQSPRYKIIEKKQPVAFWCNPISGHNTLYWYLQNLGQGPELLIRYENEEAVDDSQLPKDRFSAERLKGVDSTLKIQPAELGDSAVYLCASSFGGSGNTIYFGEGSWLTVV.

The chain links TRBV29-1 to TRBJ1-1, with 8 bases aligning to TRBD1. After removal of 6 bases from V and 5 bases from J, the junction contained 5 bases not matched to a gene. This CDR3 spans 12 amino acids. Germline CDR1 reads SQVTM; CDR2 reads ANQGSEA. The CDR3 DNA is TGCAGCGTCTCGGACAGGGATACTGAAGCTTTCTTT. The encoded protein is CSVSDRDTEAFF.

This chain uses TRBV7-2 with TRBJ1-5; 12 bases match TRBD1. V was clipped by 5 bases and J by 0 bases; unmatched bases: 5. The length of the CDR3 is 17 residues. Germline values: CDR1 SGHTA, CDR2 FQGNSA. The CDR3 loop reads CASSLGTGGYSNQPQHF. The DNA of the CDR3 is TGTGCCAGCAGCCTGGGGACAGGGGGCTATAGCAATCAGCCCCAGCATTTT.

This chain uses TRBV11-2 with TRBJ2-2, with 8 bases lining up with TRBD1. Germline lookup yields CDR1 SGHAT and CDR2 FQNNGV. V lost 2 bases, J lost 3 bases, and 5 bases stayed unmatched. The CDR3 spans 16 residues. CDR3 in amino acids: CASSLSRDRYTGELFF. As DNA, the CDR3 is TGTGCCAGCAGCTTATCCCGGGACAGGTACACCGGGGAGCTGTTTTTT. Using reference TRBV11-2 and TRBJ2-2 for the parts outside the CDR3, the full variable domain is EAGVAQSPRYKIIEKRQSVAFWCNPISGHATLYWYQQILGQGPKLLIQFQNNGVVDDSQLPKDRFSAERLKGVDSTLKIQPAKLEDSAVYLCASSLSRDRYTGELFFGEGSRLTVL.

The genes are TRBV5-5 and TRBJ1-4; D may be TRBD1 (5 bases). Germline values: CDR1 SGHKS, CDR2 YYEKEE (reference sequence). The CDR3 loop spans 16 amino acids. V dropped 0 bases and J dropped 0 bases, with 9 bases sitting between them. CDR3 region: CASSLGQQTTNEKLFF. CDR3 sequence (DNA): TGTGCCAGCAGCTTGGGACAGCAAACAACTAATGAAAAACTGTTTTTT.

The chain carries TRBV3-1 (or the pseudogene TRBV3-2) and TRBJ1-4; D might be TRBD1 (6 bases). The CDR3 has 15 amino acids. Trimming left V 0 bases short and J 6 bases short, with 11 bases between. Germline CDR1 reads LGHDT; CDR2 reads YNNKEL (reference sequence). The CDR3: CASSQDLGADEKLFF. As DNA, the CDR3 is TGTGCCAGCAGCCAAGATCTGGGGGCGGATGAAAAACTGTTTTTT.